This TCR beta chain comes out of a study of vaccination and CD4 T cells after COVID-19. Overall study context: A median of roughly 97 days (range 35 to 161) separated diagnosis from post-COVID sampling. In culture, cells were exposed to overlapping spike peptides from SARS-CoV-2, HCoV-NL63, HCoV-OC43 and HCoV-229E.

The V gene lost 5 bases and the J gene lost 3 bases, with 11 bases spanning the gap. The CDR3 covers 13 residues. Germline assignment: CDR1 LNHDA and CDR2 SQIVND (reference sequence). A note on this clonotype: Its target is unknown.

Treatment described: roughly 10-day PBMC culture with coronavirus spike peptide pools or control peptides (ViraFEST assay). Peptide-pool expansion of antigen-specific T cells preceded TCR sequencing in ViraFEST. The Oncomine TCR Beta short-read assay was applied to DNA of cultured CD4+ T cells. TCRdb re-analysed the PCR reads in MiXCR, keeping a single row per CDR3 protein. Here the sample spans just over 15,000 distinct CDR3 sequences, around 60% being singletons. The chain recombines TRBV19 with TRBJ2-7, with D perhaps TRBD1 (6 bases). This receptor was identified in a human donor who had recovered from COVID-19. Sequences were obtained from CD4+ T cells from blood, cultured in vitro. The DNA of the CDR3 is TGTGCCAGTAGTCGTGACAGGAACTACGAGCAGTACTTC. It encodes CASSRDRNYEQYF.